Detailed here is one TCR beta chain. Germline V CDR1 and CDR2: MDHEN, SYDVKM. The CDR3 has 12 residues. V lost 2 bases and J lost 12; bases outside the gene matches: 3. These data belong to a study of blood T cell repertoires in COVID-19. Study information: The United States, Italy and Spain were the sources of the acute and convalescent COVID-19 samples. In each case, the material was cDNA or gDNA derived from T cells, B-cell-depleted T cells, or PBMCs.

Original processing notes: The assay estimated nucleated cells by amplifying reference gene primers. Measured with immunoSEQ multiplex PCR; TCRdb has only the in-frame clones, and not every one. The V and J calls and the clone size are those of that table, but D and trimming were determined from the DNA. This table holds about 120,000 clones, approximately 85% found once. The sample was peripheral blood. The sequence derives from a human donor in a cohort sampled during active COVID-19. V gene TRBV28 combines with J gene TRBJ2-1, with 8 bases identical to TRBD2. The CDR3 bases are TGTGCCAGCAGTTTAATTCTAGCGGGGCAGTTCTTC. This translates into CASSLILAGQFF.